This record concerns one T cell receptor (beta chain) sequence. The table lists this clonotype with many counts. Its antigen is unknown. No clone much larger than this one lies a single base away; base qualities are absent. The source of the sample is a study of T cell repertoires in cytomegalovirus infection (dated by TCRdb to about 2019). With regard to the full study: Donor HLA type was relevant to the analysis, as public TCR beta signatures indicated carriage of CMV infection together with the matching HLA type. The research as a whole found: In both this cohort and an independent cohort of 352 donors, the cumulative frequency of public TCR beta family members distinguished carriers of CMV infection plus the relevant HLA type. The ex vivo response was dominated by HLA-C-restricted CMV-specific TCR beta clonotypes, which also provided the single most frequent clonotype in two of eight donors.

Instrument on record: Illumina HiSeq 1500. The public reads were quality trimmed at Q25 with fastp and then assembled into clones with MiXCR by TCRdb, keeping productive beta chains. Each entry merges the rows of one CDR3 protein and shows their most common DNA and genes. The sample table holds fewer than 550,000 distinct CDR3 sequences, of which 16% were seen once. The top ten clonotypes cover about 24% of the sample. CDR1 and CDR2, per the germline V gene, are SGHTA and FQGNSA. Germline trimming: 5 bases from V, 4 bases from J; junction bases outside gene matches: 8. The CDR3 measures 14 amino acids from cysteine to phenylalanine. Just the 42-base CDR3 DNA is kept, in frame starting at base 1.

The V gene is TRBV7-2 and the J gene is TRBJ2-7; TRBD1 aligns with 7 central bases. This TCR derives from a human donor in good health (CMV status not recorded). Some clones in this sample may be carry-over from other donors' samples. Sequencing used CD8+ T cells from PBMCs. In nucleotide form, the sequence is TGTGCCAGCAGCCTCCTTGGGACAGAATACGAGCAGTACTTC. Its amino acids are CASSLLGTEYEQYF.